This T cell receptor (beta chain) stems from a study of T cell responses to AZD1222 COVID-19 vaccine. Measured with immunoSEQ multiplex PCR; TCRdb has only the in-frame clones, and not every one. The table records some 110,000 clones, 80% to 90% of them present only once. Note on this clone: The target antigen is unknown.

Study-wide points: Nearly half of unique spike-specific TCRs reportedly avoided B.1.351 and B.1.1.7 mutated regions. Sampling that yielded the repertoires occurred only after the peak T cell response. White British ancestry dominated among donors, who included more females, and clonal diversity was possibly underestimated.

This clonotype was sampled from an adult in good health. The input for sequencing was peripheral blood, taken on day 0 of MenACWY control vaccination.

The CDR3 DNA reads as TGTGCCAGCAGCCGGGAGCCGAGGTTCTATGGCTACACCTTC. It specifies CASSREPRFYGYTF. The chain has TRBV6-5 and TRBJ1-2; no firm D call. The CDR3 covers 14 residues. Germline loops: CDR1 MNHEY, CDR2 SVGAGI. Trimming cost V 6 bases and J 4 bases, with 15 bases left between them.